The source of this T cell receptor beta chain is a study of cytotoxic CD8 clonotypes in ibrutinib-treated CLL. Findings and caveats of the study: A rise in clonality was seen at ibrutinib response, and a fall back toward baseline was seen at progression.

The J segment lost 0 bases and the V segment lost 1 base, leaving 6 bases of the junction unmatched. The CDR3 sequence is 17 residues long. In germline, CDR1 is MDHEN, CDR2 SYDVKM. Profiling relied on immunoSEQ multiplex PCR, and the TCRdb table lists in-frame clones only, not all of them. The sample shows fewer than 400,000 clones, about 61% of them seen only once. Note on this clone: Its antigen remains unidentified.

About 2 micrograms of genomic DNA (from cryopreserved PBMCs) were used for TCR beta libraries. This TCR came from a human donor with chronic lymphocytic leukemia. The genes are TRBV28 and TRBJ1-5; 7 bases match TRBD1. The material sequenced was PBMCs, taken after 36 months of ibrutinib treatment. The CDR3: CASSLSGDSYSNQPQHF. In DNA, the CDR3 is TGTGCCAGCAGTTTATCTGGGGACAGCTATAGCAATCAGCCCCAGCATTTT.